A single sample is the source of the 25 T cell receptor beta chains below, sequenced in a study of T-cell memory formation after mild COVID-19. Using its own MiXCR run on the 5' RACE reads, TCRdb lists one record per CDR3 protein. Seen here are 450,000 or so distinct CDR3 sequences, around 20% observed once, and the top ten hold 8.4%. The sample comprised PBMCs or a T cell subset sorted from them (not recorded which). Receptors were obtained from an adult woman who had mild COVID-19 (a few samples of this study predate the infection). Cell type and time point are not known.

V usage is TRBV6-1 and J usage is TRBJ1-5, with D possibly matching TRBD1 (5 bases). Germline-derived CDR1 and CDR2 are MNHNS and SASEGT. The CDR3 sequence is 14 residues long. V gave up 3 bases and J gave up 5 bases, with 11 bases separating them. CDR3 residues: CASSDGGLDQPQHF. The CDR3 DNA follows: TGTGCCAGCAGTGACGGGGGTCTCGATCAGCCCCAGCATTTT.

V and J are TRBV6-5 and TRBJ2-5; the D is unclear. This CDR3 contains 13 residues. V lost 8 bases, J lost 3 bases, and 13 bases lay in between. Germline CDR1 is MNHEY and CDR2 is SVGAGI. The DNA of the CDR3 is TGTGCCAGCGGAAGAGACCACAAAGAGACCCAGTACTTC. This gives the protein CASGRDHKETQYF.

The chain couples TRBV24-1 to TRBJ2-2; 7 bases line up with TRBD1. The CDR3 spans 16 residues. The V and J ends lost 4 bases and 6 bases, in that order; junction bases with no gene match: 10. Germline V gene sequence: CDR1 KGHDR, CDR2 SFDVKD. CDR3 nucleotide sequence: TGTGCCACCAGTGACCAAGACAGGGTTTGGGCCGGGGAGCTGTTTTTT. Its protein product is CATSDQDRVWAGELFF.

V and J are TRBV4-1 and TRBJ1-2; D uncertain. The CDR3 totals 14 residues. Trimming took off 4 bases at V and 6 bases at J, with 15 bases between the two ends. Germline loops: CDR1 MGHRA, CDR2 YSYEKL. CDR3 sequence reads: CASSLPTLGDGYTF. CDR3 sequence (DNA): TGCGCCAGCAGCCTCCCCACCTTGGGCGATGGCTACACCTTC.

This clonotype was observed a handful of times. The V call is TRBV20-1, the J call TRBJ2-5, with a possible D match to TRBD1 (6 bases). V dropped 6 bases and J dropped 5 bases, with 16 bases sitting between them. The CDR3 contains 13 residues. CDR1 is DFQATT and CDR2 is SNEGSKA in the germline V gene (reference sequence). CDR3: CSAPNQGTETQYF. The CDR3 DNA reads TGCAGTGCCCCCAATCAGGGGACGGAGACCCAGTACTTC.

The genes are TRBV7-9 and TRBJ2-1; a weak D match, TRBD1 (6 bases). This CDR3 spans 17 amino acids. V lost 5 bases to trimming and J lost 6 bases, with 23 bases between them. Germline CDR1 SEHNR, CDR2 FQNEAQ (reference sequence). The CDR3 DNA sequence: TGTGCCAGCAGCGAGTACCAGGGGACCCCACTAGTCAATGAGCAGTTCTTC. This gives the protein CASSEYQGTPLVNEQFF.

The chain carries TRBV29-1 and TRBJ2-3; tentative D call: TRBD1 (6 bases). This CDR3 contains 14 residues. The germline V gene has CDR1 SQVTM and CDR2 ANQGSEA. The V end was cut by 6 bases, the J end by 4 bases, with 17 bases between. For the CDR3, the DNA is TGCAGCGTCCCGGACAGCCACGGAGCAGATACGCAGTATTTT. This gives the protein CSVPDSHGADTQYF.

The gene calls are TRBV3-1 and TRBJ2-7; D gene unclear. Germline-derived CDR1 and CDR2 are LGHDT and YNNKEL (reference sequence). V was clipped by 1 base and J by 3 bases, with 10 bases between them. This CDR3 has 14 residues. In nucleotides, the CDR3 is TGTGCCAGCAGCCAAGGAGACGGAGACTACGAGCAGTACTTC. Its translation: CASSQGDGDYEQYF.

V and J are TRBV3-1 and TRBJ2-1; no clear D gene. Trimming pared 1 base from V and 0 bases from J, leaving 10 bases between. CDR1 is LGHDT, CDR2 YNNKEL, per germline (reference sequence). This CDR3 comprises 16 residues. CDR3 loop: CASSQVDQISYNEQFF. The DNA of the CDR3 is TGTGCCAGCAGCCAAGTCGACCAGATCTCCTACAATGAGCAGTTCTTC.

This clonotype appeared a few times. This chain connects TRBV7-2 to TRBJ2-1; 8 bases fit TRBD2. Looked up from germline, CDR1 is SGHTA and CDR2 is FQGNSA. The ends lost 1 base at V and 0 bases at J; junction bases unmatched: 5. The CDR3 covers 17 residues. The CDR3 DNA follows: TGTGCCAGCAGCTTAGTAAGACTAGCGTACTCCTACAATGAGCAGTTCTTC. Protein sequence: CASSLVRLAYSYNEQFF.

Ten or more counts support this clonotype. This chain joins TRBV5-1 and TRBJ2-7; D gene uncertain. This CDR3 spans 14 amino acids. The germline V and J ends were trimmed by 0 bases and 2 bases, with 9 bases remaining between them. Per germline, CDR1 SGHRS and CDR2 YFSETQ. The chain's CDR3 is CASSLAGTAYEQYF. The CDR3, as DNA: TGCGCCAGCAGCTTGGCCGGAACAGCCTACGAGCAGTACTTC.

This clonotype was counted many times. The CDR3 sequence is CASSGRGRGTNEQFF. CDR3 sequence (DNA): TGTGCCAGCAGCGGGAGGGGACGCGGCACCAATGAGCAGTTCTTC. This chain joins TRBV9 and TRBJ2-1, with a possible D match to TRBD2 (6 bases). The V and J ends lost 3 bases and 6 bases respectively, with 16 bases between them. Germline V CDR1 and CDR2: SGDLS, YYNGEE. CDR3 length equals 15 residues. Filled out from reference TRBV9 and TRBJ2-1, the complete variable domain reads DSGVTQTPKHLITATGQRVTLRCSPRSGDLSVYWYQQSLDQGLQFLIQYYNGEERAKGNILERFSAQQFPDLHSELNLSSLELGDSALYFCASSGRGRGTNEQFFGPGTRLTVL.

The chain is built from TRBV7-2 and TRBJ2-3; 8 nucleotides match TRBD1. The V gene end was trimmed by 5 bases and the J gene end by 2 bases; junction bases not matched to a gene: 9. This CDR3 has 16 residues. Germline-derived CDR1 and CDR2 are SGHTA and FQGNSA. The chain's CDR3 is CASSGQGSLTTDTQYF. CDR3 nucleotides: TGTGCCAGCAGCGGACAGGGATCGCTAACCACAGATACGCAGTATTTT.

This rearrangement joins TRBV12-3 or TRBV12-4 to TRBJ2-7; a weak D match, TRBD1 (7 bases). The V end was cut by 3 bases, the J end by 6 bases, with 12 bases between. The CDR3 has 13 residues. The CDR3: CASSFYRGGEQYF. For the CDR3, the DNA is TGTGCCAGCAGTTTCTACAGGGGAGGCGAGCAGTACTTC.

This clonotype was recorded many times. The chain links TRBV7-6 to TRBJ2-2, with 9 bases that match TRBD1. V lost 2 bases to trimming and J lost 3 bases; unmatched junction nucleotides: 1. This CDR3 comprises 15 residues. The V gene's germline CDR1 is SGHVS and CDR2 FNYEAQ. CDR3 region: CASSLWTGDTGELFF. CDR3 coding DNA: TGTGCCAGCAGCTTATGGACAGGGGACACCGGGGAGCTGTTTTTT.

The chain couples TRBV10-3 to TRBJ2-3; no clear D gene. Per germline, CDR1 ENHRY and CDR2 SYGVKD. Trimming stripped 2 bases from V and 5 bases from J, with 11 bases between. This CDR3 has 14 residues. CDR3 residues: CAISEQTSQDTQYF. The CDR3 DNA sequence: TGTGCCATCAGTGAGCAAACTTCCCAAGATACGCAGTATTTT.

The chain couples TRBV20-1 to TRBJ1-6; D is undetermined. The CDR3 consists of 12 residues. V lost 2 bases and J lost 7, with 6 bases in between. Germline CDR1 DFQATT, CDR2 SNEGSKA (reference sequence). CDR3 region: CSARTPNSPLHF. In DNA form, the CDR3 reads TGCAGTGCTAGAACCCCGAATTCACCCCTCCACTTT.

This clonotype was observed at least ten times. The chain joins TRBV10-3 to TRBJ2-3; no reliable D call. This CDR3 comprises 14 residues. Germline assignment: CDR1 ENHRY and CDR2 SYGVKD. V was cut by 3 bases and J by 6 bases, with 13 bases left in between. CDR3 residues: CAISESDPRDTQYF. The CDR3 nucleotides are TGTGCCATCAGTGAATCTGACCCTAGGGATACGCAGTATTTT.

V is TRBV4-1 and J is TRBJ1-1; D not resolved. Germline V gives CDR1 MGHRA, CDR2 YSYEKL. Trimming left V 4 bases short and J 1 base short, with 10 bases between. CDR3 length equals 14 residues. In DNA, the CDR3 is TGCGCCAGCAGCCCTGCGGGCCCGAACACTGAAGCTTTCTTT. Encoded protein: CASSPAGPNTEAFF.

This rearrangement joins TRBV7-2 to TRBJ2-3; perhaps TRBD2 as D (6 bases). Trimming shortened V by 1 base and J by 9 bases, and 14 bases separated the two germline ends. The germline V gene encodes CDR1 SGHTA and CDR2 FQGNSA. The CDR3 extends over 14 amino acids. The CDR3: CASSLGSGQGTQYF. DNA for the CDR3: TGTGCCAGCAGCTTAGGTAGCGGCCAAGGGACGCAGTATTTT.

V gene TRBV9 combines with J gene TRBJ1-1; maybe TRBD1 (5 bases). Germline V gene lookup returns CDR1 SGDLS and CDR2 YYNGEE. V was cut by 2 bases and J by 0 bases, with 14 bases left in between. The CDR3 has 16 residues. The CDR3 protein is CASSVSSGTVNTEAFF. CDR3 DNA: TGTGCCAGCAGCGTCAGCTCCGGGACGGTGAACACTGAAGCTTTCTTT.

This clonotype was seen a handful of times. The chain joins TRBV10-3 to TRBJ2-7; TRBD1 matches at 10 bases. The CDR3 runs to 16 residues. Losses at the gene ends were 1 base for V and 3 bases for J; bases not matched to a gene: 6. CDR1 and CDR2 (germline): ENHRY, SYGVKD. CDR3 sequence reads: CAISEYSGDRGYEQYF. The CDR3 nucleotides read TGTGCCATCAGTGAGTACAGCGGGGACAGGGGCTACGAGCAGTACTTC.

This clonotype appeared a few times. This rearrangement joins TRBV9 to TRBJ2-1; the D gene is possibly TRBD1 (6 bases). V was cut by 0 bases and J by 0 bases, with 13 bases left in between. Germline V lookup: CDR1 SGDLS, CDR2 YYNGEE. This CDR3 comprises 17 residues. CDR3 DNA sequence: TGTGCCAGCAGCGTAGGCCCCCTGGACAGCTCCTACAATGAGCAGTTCTTC. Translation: CASSVGPLDSSYNEQFF.

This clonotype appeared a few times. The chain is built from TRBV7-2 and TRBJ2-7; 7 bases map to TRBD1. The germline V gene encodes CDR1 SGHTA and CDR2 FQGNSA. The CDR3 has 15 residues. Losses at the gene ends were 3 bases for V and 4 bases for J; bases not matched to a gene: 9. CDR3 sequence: CASSFYGKGAYEQYF. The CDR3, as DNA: TGTGCCAGCAGCTTTTACGGGAAGGGGGCATACGAGCAGTACTTC.

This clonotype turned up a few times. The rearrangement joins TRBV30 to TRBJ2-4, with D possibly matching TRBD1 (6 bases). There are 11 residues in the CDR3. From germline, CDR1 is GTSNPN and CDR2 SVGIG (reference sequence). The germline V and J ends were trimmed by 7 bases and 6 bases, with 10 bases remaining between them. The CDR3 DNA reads TGTGCCTTGGAACAGGGAAACATTCAGTACTTC. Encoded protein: CALEQGNIQYF.